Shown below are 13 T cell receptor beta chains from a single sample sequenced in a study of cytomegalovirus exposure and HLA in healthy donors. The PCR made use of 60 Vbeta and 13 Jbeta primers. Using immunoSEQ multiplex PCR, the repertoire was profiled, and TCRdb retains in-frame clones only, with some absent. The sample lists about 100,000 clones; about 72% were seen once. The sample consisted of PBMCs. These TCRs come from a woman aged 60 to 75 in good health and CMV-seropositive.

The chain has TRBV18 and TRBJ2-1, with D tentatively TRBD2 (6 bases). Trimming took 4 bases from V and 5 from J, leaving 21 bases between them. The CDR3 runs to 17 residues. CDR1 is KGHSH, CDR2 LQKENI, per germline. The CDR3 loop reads CASSRGLTDIPHNEQFF. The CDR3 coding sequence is TGTGCCAGCTCACGGGGACTGACAGATATCCCCCACAATGAGCAGTTCTTC.

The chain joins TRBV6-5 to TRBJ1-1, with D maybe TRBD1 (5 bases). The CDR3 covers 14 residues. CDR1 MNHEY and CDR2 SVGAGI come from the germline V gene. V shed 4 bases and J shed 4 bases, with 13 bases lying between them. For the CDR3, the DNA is TGTGCCAGCAGTTCCATGGGGGGTGCCACTGAAGCTTTCTTT. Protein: CASSSMGGATEAFF.

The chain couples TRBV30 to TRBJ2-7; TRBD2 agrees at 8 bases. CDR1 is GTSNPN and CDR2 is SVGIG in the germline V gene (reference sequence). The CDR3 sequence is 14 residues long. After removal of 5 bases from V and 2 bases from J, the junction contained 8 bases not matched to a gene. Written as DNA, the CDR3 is TGTGCCTGGGATCGGGGACTAGGACCCTACGAGCAGTACTTC. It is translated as CAWDRGLGPYEQYF.

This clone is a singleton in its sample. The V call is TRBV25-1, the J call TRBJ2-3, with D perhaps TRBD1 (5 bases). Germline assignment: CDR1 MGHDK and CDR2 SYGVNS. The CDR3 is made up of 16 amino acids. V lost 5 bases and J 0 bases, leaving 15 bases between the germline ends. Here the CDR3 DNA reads TGTGCCAGCAGTCAAACAGGCTCCTCTAGCACAGATACGCAGTATTTT. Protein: CASSQTGSSSTDTQYF.

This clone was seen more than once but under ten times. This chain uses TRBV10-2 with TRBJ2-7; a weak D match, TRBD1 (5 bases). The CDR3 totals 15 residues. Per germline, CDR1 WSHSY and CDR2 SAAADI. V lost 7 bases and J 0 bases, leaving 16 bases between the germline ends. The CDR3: CASTLGAVGSYEQYF. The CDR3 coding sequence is TGCGCCAGCACCCTTGGGGCTGTGGGCTCCTACGAGCAGTACTTC.

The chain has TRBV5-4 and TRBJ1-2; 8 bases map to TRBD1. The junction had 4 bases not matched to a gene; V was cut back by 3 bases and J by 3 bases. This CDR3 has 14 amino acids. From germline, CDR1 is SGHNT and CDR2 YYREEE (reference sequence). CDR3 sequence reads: CASSSPTGDYGYTF. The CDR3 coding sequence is TGTGCCAGCAGCTCACCGACAGGGGACTATGGCTACACCTTC.

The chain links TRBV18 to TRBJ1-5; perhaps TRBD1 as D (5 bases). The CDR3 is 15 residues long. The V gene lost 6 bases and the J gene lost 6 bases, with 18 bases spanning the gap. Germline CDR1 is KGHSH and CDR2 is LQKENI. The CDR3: CASSQVSGSGQPQHF. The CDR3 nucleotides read TGTGCCAGCTCGCAGGTATCAGGGTCCGGTCAGCCCCAGCATTTT.

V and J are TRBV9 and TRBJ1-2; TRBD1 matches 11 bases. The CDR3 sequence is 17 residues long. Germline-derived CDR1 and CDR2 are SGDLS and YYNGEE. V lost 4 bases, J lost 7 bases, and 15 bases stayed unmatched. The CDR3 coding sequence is TGTGCCAGCAGCTCGAACCTATGGGACAGGGGGAGCGGTGGCTACACCTTC. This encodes CASSSNLWDRGSGGYTF.

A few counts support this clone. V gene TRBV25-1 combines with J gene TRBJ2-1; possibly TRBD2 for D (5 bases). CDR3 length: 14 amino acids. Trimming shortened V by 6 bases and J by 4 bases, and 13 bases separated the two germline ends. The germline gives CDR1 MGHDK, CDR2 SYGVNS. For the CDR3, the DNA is TGTGCCAGCAGGGCGGGCCCAATTTACAATGAGCAGTTCTTC. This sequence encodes CASRAGPIYNEQFF.

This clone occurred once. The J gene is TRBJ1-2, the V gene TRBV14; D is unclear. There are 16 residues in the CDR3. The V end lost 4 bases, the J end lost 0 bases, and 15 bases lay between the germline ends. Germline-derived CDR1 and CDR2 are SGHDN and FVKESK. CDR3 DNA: TGTGCCAGCAGCCGCATTGGTGGAGTTTCTAACTATGGCTACACCTTC. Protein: CASSRIGGVSNYGYTF. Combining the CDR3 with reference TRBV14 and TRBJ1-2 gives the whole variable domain EAGVTQFPSHSVIEKGQTVTLRCDPISGHDNLYWYRRVMGKEIKFLLHFVKESKQDESGMPNNRFLAERTGGTYSTLKVQPAELEDSGVYFCASSRIGGVSNYGYTFGSGTRLTVV.

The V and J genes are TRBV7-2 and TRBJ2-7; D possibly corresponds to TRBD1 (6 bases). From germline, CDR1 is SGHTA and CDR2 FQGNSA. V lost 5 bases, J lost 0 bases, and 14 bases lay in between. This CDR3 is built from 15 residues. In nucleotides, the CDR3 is TGTGCCAGCAGCGAGACAGGTCAGGACTCCTACGAGCAGTACTTC. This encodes CASSETGQDSYEQYF.

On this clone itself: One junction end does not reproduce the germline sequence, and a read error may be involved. Here the CDR3 reads CSSSPKPPGLQETQYF. CDR3 bases: TGTTCCAGCAGCCCCAAACCTCCGGGACTACAAGAGACCCAGTACTTC. The rearrangement links TRBV7-3 to TRBJ2-5; 7 bases fit TRBD2. The germline V gene encodes CDR1 SGHTA and CDR2 FQGTGA. The CDR3 loop spans 16 amino acids.

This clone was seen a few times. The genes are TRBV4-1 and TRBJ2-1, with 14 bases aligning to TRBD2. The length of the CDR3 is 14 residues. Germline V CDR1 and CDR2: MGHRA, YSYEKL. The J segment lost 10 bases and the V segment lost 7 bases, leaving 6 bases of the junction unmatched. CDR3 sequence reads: CASTPGLAGDEQFF. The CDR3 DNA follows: TGCGCCAGCACTCCGGGACTAGCGGGAGACGAGCAGTTCTTC.